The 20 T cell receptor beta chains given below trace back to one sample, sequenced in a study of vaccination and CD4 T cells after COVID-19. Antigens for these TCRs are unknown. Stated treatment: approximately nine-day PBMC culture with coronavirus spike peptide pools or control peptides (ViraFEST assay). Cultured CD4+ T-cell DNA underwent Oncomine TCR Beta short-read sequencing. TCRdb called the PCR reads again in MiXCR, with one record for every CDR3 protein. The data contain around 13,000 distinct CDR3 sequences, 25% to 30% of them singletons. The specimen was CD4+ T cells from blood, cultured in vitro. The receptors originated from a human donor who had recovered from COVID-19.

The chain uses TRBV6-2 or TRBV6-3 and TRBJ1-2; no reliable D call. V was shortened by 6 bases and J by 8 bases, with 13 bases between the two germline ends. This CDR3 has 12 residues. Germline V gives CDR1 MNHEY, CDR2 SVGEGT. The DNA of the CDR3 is TGTGCCAGCAGCACCCACCTGAGCGGCTACACCTTC. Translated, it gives CASSTHLSGYTF.

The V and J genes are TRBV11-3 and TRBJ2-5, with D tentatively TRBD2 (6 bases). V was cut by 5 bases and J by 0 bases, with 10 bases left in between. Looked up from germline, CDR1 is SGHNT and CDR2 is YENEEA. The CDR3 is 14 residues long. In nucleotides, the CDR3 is TGTGCCAGCAGCCGCGGGGACTACCAAGAGACCCAGTACTTC. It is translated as CASSRGDYQETQYF.

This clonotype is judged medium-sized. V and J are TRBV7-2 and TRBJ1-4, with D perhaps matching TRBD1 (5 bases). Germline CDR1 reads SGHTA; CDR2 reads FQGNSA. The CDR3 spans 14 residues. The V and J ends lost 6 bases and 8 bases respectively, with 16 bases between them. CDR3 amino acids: CASSFRAGGEKLFF. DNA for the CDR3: TGTGCCAGCAGTTTCAGGGCGGGCGGGGAAAAACTGTTTTTT.

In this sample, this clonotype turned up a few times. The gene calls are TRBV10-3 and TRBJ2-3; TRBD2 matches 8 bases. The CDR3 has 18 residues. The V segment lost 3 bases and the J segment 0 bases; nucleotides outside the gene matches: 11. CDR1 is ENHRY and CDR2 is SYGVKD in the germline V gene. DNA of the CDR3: TGTGCCATCAGTGAATCGGGGCTAGCGGGTACTAGCACAGATACGCAGTATTTT. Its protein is CAISESGLAGTSTDTQYF.

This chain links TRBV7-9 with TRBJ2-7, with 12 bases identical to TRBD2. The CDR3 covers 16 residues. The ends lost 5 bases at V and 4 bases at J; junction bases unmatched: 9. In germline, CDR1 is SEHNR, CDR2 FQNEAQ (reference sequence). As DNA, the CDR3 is TGTGCCAGCAGCCCGGGACTAGCGGGCGGCTTTTACGAGCAGTACTTC. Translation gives CASSPGLAGGFYEQYF.

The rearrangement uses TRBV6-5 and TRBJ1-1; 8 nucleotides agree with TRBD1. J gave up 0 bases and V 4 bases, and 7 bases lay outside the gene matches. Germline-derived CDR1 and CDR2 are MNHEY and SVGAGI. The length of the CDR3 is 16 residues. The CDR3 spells CASSFGDRGLNTEAFF. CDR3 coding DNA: TGTGCCAGCAGTTTCGGCGACAGGGGTTTGAACACTGAAGCTTTCTTT.

Here the CDR3 reads CASSYNSLETQYF. CDR3 DNA: TGTGCCAGCAGTTACAACTCCTTGGAGACCCAGTACTTC. The V call is TRBV6-5, the J call TRBJ2-5; D ambiguous. This CDR3 has 13 amino acids. The V and J ends lost 2 bases and 5 bases respectively, with 9 bases between them. CDR1 is MNHEY and CDR2 is SVGAGI in the germline V gene.

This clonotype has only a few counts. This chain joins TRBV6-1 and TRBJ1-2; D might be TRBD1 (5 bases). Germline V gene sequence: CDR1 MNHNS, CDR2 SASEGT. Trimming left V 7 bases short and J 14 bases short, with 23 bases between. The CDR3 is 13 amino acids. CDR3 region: CASTLIQYEGRTF. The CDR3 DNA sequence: TGTGCCAGCACCTTAATCCAATATGAGGGGAGGACCTTC.

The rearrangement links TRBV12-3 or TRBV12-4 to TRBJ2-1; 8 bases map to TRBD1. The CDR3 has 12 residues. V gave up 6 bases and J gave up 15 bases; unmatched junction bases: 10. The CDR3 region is CASRGDRQAWFF. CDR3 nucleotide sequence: TGTGCCAGCAGGGGGGACAGGCAGGCGTGGTTCTTC.

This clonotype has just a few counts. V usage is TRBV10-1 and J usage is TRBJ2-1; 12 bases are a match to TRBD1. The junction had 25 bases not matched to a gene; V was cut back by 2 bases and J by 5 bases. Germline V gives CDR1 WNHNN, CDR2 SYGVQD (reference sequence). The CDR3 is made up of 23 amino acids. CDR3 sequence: CASSETGLVGTGGESLGNNEQFF. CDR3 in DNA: TGCGCCAGCAGTGAGACGGGATTAGTTGGGACAGGGGGCGAGTCCCTCGGGAACAATGAGCAGTTCTTC.

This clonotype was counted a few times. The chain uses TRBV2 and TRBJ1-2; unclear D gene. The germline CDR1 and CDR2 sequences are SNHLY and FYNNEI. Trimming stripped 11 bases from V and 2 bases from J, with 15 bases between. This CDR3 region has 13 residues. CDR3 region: CARTGGPNYGYTF. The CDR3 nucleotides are TGTGCCCGTACTGGAGGCCCAAACTATGGCTACACCTTC.

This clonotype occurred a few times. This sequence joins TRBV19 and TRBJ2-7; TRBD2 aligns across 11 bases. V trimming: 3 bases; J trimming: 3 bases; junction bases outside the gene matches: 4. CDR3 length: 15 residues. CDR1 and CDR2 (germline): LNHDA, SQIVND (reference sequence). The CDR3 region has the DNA TGTGCCAGTAGTATGGCTAGCGGGGGGATCTACGAGCAGTACTTC. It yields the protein CASSMASGGIYEQYF. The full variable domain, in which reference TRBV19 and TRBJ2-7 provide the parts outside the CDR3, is DGGITQSPKYLFRKEGQNVTLSCEQNLNHDAMYWYRQDPGQGLRLIYYSQIVNDFQKGDIAEGYSVSREKKESFPLTVTSAQKNPTAFYLCASSMASGGIYEQYFGPGTRLTVT.

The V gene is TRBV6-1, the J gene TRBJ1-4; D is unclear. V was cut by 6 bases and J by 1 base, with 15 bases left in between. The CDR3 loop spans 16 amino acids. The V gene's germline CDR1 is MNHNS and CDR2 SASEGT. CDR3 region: CASSHTSVLTNEKLFF. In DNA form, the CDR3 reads TGTGCCAGCAGCCACACCTCGGTCCTAACTAATGAAAAACTGTTTTTT.

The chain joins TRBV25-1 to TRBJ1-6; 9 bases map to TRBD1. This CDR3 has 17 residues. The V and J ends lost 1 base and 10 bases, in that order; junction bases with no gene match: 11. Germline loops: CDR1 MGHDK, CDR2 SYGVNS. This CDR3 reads CASSEWDRETRGSPLHF. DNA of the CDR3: TGTGCCAGCAGTGAATGGGACAGGGAAACGAGAGGGTCACCCCTCCACTTT.

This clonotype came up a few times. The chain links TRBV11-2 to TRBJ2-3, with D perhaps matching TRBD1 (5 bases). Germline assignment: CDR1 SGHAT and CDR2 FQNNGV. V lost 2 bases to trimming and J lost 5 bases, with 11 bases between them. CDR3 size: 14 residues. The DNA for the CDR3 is TGTGCCAGCAGCTTATCCCAGGGTTTAGATACGCAGTATTTT. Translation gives CASSLSQGLDTQYF.

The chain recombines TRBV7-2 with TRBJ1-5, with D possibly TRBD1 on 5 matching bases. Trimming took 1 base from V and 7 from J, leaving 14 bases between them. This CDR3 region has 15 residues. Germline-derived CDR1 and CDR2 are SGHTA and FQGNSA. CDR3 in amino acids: CASSLGLSEGQPQHF. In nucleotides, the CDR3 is TGTGCCAGCAGCTTAGGCTTGAGTGAGGGGCAGCCCCAGCATTTT.

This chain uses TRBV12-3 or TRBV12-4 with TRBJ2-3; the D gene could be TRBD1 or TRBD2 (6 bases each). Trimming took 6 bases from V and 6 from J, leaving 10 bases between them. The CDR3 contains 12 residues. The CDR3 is CASRGGRDTQYF. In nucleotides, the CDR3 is TGTGCCAGCAGGGGGGGCAGGGATACGCAGTATTTT.

The CDR3 sequence is CASSQDRSFQYF. The CDR3 nucleotides read TGCGCCAGCAGTCAAGACAGGTCGTTCCAATATTTT. The chain links TRBV23-1 to TRBJ2-3, with D perhaps TRBD1 (6 bases). TRBV23-1 is an ORF for which the function is uncertain. V was cut by 2 bases and J by 15 bases, with 15 bases left in between. The length of the CDR3 is 12 residues.

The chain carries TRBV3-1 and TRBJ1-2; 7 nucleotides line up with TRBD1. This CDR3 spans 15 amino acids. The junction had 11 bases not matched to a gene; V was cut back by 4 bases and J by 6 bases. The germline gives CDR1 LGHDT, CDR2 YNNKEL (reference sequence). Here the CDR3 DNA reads TGTGCCAGCAGCCCTCGGCGAAGGGGGCAGAATGGCTACACCTTC. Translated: CASSPRRRGQNGYTF. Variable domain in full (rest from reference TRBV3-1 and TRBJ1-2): DTAVSQTPKYLVTQMGNDKSIKCEQNLGHDTMYWYKQDSKKFLKIMFSYNNKELIINETVPNRFSPKSPDKAHLNLHINSLELGDSAVYFCASSPRRRGQNGYTFGSGTRLTVV.

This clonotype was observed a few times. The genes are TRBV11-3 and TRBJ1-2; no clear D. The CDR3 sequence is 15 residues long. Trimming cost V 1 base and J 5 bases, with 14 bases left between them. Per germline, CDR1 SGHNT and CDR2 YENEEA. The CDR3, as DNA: TGTGCCAGCAGCTTAGGAGTTGGAGACCTGTATGGCTACACCTTC. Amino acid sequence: CASSLGVGDLYGYTF.